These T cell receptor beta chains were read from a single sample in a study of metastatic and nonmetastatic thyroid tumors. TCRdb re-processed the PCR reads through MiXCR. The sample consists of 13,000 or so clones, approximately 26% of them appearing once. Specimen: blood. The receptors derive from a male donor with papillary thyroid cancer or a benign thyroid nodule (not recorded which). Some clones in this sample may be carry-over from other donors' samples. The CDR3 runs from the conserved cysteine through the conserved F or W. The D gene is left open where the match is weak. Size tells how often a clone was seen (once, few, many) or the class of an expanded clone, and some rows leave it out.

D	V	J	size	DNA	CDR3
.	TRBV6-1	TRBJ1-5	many	TGTGCCAGCAGGGGGGGAGGGGGTAATCAGCCCCAGCATTTT	CASRGGGGNQPQHF
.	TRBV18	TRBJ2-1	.	TGTGCCAGCTCGGAGCGTACCCTGGATGAGCAGTTCTTC	CASSERTLDEQFF
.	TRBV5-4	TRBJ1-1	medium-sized	TGTGCCAGCAGCTTGGTCTCCGCCCCGCTTCTTGAGGGTGAAGCTTTCTTT	CASSLVSAPLLEGEAFF
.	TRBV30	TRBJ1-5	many	TGTGCCTGGAGTGCCGGCCACGGGCAGCCCCAGCATTTT	CAWSAGHGQPQHF
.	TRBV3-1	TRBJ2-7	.	TGTGCCAGCAGCCGCGAAGCGGCGGGGGCGCGAGAGCAGTACTTC	CASSREAAGAREQYF
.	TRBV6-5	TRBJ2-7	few	TGTGCCAGCAGTTACGCGGCGTCTAACTCCTACGAGCAGTACTTC	CASSYAASNSYEQYF
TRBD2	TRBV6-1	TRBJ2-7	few	TGTGCCAGCAGTGAAGGGACTAGCGGGAGTTACGAGCGGTACTTC	CASSEGTSGSYERYF
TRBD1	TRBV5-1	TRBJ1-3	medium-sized	TGCGCCAGCAGCTCGACAGGGGACGGAAACACCATATATTTT	CASSSTGDGNTIYF
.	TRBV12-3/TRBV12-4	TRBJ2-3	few	TGTGCCAGCAGTGACGGAACAGATCGCACAGATACGCAGTATTTT	CASSDGTDRTDTQYF
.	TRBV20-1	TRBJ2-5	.	TGCAGTGCTAGAGATTTGGGGGCGGACGAGACCCAGTACTTC	CSARDLGADETQYF
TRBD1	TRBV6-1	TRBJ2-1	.	TGTGCCGAGTCCAGGGGGACGGTCAATGAGCAGTTCTTC	CAESRGTVNEQFF
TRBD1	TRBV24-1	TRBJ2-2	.	TGTGCCACCAGCCACAGGGGAATGGACACCGGGGAGCTGTTTTTT	CATSHRGMDTGELFF
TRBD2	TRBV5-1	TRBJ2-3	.	TGCGCCAGCAGCTTGGCGCTAGCGGGAGCGGTAGATACGCAGTATTTT	CASSLALAGAVDTQYF
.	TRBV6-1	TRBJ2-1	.	TGTGCCAGCAACAGACAGGAGTACAATGAGCAGTTCTTC	CASNRQEYNEQFF
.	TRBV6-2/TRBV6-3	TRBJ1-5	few	TGTGCCAGCGAACGGGGAGGGGACAATCAGCCCCAGCATTTT	CASERGGDNQPQHF
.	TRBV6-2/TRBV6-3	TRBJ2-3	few	TGTGCCAGCAAGCCGCTCATGACAGATACGCAGTATTTT	CASKPLMTDTQYF
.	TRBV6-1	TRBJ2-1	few	TGTGCCAGCAGTACCACCCGTTACAATGAGCAGTTCTTC	CASSTTRYNEQFF
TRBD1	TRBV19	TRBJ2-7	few	TGTGCCAGTAGTGTCCCGGGACAGGGGGGCTACGAGCAGTACTTC	CASSVPGQGGYEQYF
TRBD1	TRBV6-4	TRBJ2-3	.	TGTGCCAGCAGACGAACTCGAGGGGGCTCTGGACAGAGAACAGAGACGCAGTATTTT	CASRRTRGGSGQRTETQYF
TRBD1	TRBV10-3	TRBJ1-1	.	TGTGCCATCAGCGCGGACAGGGACACTGAAGCTTTCTTT	CAISADRDTEAFF
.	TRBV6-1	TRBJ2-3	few	TGTGCCAGCAGTGAAGCCCCTAGGAATACGCAGTATTTT	CASSEAPRNTQYF
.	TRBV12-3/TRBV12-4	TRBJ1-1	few	TGTGCCAGCAGTTTTCGGGACGTAAGGCGCACTGAAGCTTTCTTT	CASSFRDVRRTEAFF
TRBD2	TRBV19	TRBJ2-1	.	TGTGCCAGTAGCCCGACTAGCGGGGGGGGGAATGAGCAGTTCTTC	CASSPTSGGGNEQFF
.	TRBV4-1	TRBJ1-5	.	TGCGCCAGCAGCCCCGGGACGTTAAGTGGGCCCCAGCATTTT	CASSPGTLSGPQHF
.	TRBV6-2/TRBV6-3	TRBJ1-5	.	TGTGCCAGCAGTTCCAGCGCGGGTGACGGGCCCCAGCATTTT	CASSSSAGDGPQHF
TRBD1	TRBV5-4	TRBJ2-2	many	TGTGCCAGCAGCAGGGACAGCCTCCAACGCACCGGGGAGCTGTTTTTT	CASSRDSLQRTGELFF
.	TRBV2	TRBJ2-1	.	TGTGCCAGCAGCCACACAGAATACAATGAGCAGTTCTTC	CASSHTEYNEQFF
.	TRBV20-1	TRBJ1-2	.	TGCAGTGCTAGAGATCCCCAAACCTATGGCTACACCTTC	CSARDPQTYGYTF
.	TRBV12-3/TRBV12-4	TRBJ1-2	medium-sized	TGTGCCAGCAGCCCACAGGGTCCCATAGGTGGCTACACCTTC	CASSPQGPIGGYTF
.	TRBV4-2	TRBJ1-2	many	TGTGCCAGCAGCCAAGAAAGTGGTAGAAACTATGGCTACACCTTC	CASSQESGRNYGYTF
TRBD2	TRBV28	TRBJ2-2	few	TGTGCCAGCAGTTTACTAGCGGGACACCGGGGAGCTGTTTTT	CASSLLAGHRGAVF
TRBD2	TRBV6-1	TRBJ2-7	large	TGTGCCAGCAGCCAGATACTAGCGTCACTTCTTTACGAGCAGTACTTC	CASSQILASLLYEQYF